This record concerns one TCR beta chain sequence. The entry originates in a study of cytomegalovirus exposure and HLA in healthy donors. Only in-frame clones appear in the TCRdb table, and some are missing; sequencing was by immunoSEQ multiplex PCR. This sample carries some 170,000 clones, about 86% of them seen once, and the ten largest clones take roughly 1.5%. This TCR derives from a woman younger than 45 in good health and CMV-seronegative. Source material: PBMCs.

CDR3 nucleotide sequence: TGTGCCAGCAGCCCAACACTAGCGGCCACACGCGAATACGAGCAGTACTTC. Translation: CASSPTLAATREYEQYF. The chain is built from TRBV7-9 and TRBJ2-7; 8 bases agree with TRBD2. CDR3 size: 17 residues. The V gene end was trimmed by 5 bases and the J gene end by 4 bases; junction bases not matched to a gene: 16. The germline gives CDR1 SEHNR, CDR2 FQNEAQ (reference sequence).